This TCR beta chain was observed in a study of blood T cell repertoires in COVID-19. Study at large: The United States, Italy and Spain provided the acute and convalescent COVID-19 samples.

Profiled with immunoSEQ multiplex PCR; TCRdb holds only in-frame clones, not every one. The profile shows about 370,000 clones, roughly nine tenths of them singletons. The CDR3 has 13 amino acids. V gave up 6 bases and J gave up 5 bases; unmatched junction bases: 5. Germline assignment: CDR1 MNHEY and CDR2 SVGAGI. This receptor was taken from a woman aged 30 to 39 who had recovered from COVID-19. V gene TRBV6-5 combines with J gene TRBJ2-5, with TRBD1 identical over 8 bases. Sequencing was performed on PBMCs or T cells enriched from blood (not recorded which). For the CDR3, the DNA is TGTGCCAGCAGAAGACAGGGGTCGGAGACCCAGTACTTC. Translated: CASRRQGSETQYF.